The following is a T cell receptor (beta chain) sequence with its context. Its antigen remains unknown. Clones were read by immunoSEQ multiplex PCR, and TCRdb kept only the in-frame ones, dropping some. The sample holds around 120,000 clones, about 90% seen once. These data originate in a study of T cell responses to AZD1222 COVID-19 vaccine. Broader study findings: Among the donors, most were white British and more were female, and clonal diversity was possibly underestimated. Reportedly, nearly half the spike-specific TCRs target unmutated variant regions.

This CDR3 has 18 residues. Trimming removed 1 base at V and 5 bases at J, with 21 bases between. Germline CDR1 reads SEHNR; CDR2 reads FQNEAQ (reference sequence). This chain uses TRBV7-9 with TRBJ2-1, with a weak D call TRBD1 (6 bases). The receptor was derived from an adult in good health. The sequenced sample was peripheral blood, obtained on day 0 of AZD1222 vaccination. CDR3 amino acids: CASSLVEKWTEKDNEQFF. CDR3 nucleotides: TGTGCCAGCAGCTTAGTTGAGAAGTGGACAGAAAAGGACAATGAGCAGTTCTTC.